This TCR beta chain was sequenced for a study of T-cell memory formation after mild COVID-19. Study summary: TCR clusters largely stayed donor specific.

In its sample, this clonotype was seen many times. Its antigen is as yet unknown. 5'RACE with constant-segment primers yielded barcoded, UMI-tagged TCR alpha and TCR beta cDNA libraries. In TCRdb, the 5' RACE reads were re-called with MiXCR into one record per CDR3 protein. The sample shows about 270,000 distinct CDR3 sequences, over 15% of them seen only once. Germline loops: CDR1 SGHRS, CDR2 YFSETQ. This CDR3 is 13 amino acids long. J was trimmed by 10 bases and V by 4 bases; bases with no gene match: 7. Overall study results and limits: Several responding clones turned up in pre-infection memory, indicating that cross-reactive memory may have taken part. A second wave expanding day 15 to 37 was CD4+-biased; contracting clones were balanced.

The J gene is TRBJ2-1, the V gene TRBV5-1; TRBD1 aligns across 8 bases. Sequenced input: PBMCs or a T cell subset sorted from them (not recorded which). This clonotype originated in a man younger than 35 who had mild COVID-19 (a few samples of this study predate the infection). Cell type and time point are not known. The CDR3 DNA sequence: TGCGCCAGCAGCCCGGACAGGGTTCGGGAGCAGTTCTTC. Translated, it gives CASSPDRVREQFF.